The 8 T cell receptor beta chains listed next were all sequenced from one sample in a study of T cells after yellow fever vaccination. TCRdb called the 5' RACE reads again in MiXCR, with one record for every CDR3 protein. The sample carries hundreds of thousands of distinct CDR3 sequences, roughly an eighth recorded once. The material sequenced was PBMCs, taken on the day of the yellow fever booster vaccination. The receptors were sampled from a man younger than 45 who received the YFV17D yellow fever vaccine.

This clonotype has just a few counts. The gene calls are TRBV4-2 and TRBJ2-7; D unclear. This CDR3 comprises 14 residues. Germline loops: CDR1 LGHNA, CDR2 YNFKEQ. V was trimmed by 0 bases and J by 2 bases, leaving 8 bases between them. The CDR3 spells CASSQEWRTYEQYF. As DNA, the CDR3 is TGTGCCAGCAGCCAAGAGTGGAGAACCTACGAGCAGTACTTC.

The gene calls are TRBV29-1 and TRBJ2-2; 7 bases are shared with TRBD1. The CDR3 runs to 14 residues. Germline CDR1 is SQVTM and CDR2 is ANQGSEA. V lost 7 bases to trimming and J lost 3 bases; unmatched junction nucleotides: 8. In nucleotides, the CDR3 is TGCAGCGCAAAGACAGGGCCGGACACCGGGGAGCTGTTTTTT. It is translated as CSAKTGPDTGELFF.

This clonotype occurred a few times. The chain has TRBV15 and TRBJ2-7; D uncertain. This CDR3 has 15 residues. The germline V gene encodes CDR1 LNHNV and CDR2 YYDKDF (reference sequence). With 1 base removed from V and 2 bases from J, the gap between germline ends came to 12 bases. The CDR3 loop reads CATSRALGPPYEQYF. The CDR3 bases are TGTGCCACCAGCAGAGCCCTGGGCCCCCCCTACGAGCAGTACTTC.

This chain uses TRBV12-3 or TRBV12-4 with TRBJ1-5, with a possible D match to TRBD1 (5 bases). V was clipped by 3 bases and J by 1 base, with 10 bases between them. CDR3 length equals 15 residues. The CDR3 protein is CASSFLGGSNQPQHF. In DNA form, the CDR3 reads TGTGCCAGCAGTTTTTTGGGGGGGAGCAATCAGCCCCAGCATTTT.

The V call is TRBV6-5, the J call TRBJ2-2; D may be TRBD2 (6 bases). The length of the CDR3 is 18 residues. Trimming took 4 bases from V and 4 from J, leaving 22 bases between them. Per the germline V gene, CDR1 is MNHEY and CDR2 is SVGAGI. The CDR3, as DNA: TGTGCCAGCAGTTCCCAGCCGGGACTCATCCGCACCACCGGGGAGCTGTTTTTT. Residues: CASSSQPGLIRTTGELFF.

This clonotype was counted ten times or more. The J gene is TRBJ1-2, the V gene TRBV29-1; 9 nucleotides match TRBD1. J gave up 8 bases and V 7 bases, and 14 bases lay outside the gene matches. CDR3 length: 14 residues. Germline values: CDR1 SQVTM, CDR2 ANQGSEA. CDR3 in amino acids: CSGRTGGPGEGYTF. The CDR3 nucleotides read TGCAGCGGTCGTACAGGGGGCCCAGGGGAAGGCTACACCTTC.

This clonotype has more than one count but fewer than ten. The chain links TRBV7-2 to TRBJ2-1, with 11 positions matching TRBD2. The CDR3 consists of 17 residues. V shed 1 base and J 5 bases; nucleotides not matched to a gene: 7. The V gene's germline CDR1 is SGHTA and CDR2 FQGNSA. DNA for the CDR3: TGTGCCAGCAGCTTAGTGCCTAGCGGGAGGTCCGACAATGAGCAGTTCTTC. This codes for CASSLVPSGRSDNEQFF.

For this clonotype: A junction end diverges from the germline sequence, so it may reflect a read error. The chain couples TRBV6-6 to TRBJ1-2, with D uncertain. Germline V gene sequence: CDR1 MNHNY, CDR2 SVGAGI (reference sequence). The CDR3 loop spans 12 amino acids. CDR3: CASSYSKADILF. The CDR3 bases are TGTGCCAGCAGTTACTCGAAGGCTGACATCCTATTC.